This paragraph reports one T cell receptor beta chain. The antigen is not known. In germline, CDR1 is SQVTM, CDR2 ANQGSEA. The CDR3 is made up of 13 amino acids. V was cut by 4 bases and J by 0 bases, with 9 bases left in between. This sample was included in a study of cytomegalovirus exposure and HLA in healthy donors. Study-level results: A few of the chains that were CMV-associated were confirmed in vitro to be specific for CMV antigens.

The table came from immunoSEQ multiplex PCR; TCRdb's copy has only in-frame clones and leaves some out. The data show 90,000 or so clones, with 85% seen just once and 20% held by the top ten. Sequenced material: PBMCs. The chain has TRBV29-1 and TRBJ1-1; D is perhaps TRBD1 (6 bases). The TCR comes from a man aged 18-30 years in good health and CMV-seropositive. CDR3: CSVAGAMNTEAFF. The CDR3 DNA sequence: TGCAGCGTTGCAGGGGCCATGAACACTGAAGCTTTCTTT.